These 3 T cell receptor beta chains share one sample of origin, sequenced in a study of blood T cell repertoires in COVID-19. Profiling relied on immunoSEQ multiplex PCR, and the TCRdb table lists in-frame clones only, not all of them. Altogether tens of thousands of clones are present, about four fifths being singletons, with the ten largest covering about 5.3%. The source material was peripheral blood. These receptors were taken from a human donor in a cohort sampled during active COVID-19.

This sequence joins TRBV7-9 and TRBJ2-1, with 8 bases matching TRBD1. V trimming: 11 bases; J trimming: 8 bases; junction bases outside the gene matches: 17. The CDR3 extends over 15 amino acids. The germline CDR1 and CDR2 sequences are SEHNR and FQNEAQ (reference sequence). The DNA of the CDR3 is TGTGCCTACCTTGGAGTAGGACAGGGAAATCATGAGCAGTTCTTC. Protein sequence: CAYLGVGQGNHEQFF.

The chain joins TRBV27 to TRBJ2-7, with a weak D call TRBD2 (5 bases). CDR1 is MNHEY and CDR2 is SMNVEV in the germline V gene (reference sequence). The CDR3 extends over 16 amino acids. V lost 5 bases to trimming and J lost 2 bases, with 19 bases between them. DNA of the CDR3: TGTGCCAGCAGTCCCCCACGGGGAGCGGTGGCCTACGAGCAGTACTTC. It specifies CASSPPRGAVAYEQYF.

The rearrangement joins TRBV10-3 to TRBJ2-7; no clear D. This CDR3 is built from 13 residues. CDR1 and CDR2 (germline): ENHRY, SYGVKD. Between the trimmed V and J ends, which lost 3 bases and 1 base, there was a span of 7 bases. The CDR3, as DNA: TGTGCCATCAGTGAAGCCACGTCCTACGAGCAGTACTTC. Its translation: CAISEATSYEQYF.